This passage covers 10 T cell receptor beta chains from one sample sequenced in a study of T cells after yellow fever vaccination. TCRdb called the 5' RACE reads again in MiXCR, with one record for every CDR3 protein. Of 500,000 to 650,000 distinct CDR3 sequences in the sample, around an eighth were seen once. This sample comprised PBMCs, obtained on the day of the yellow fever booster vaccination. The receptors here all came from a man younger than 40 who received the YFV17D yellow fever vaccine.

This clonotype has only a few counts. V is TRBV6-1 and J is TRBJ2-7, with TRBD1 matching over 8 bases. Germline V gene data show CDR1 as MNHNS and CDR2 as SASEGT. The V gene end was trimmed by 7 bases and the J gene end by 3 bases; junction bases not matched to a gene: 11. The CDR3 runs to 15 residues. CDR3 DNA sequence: TGTGCCAGCACCTCAAAGGCAGGGGGCGGCTACGAGCAGTACTTC. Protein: CASTSKAGGGYEQYF.

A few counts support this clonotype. The CDR3 protein is CASSSGTSGRHRYEQYF. The DNA of the CDR3 is TGTGCCAGCAGCTCTGGGACTAGCGGGAGACACCGCTACGAGCAGTACTTC. This sequence joins TRBV7-2 and TRBJ2-7; 14 positions match TRBD2. J lost 3 bases, V lost 4 bases, and 8 bases had no gene match. From germline, CDR1 is SGHTA and CDR2 FQGNSA. The CDR3 loop spans 17 amino acids.

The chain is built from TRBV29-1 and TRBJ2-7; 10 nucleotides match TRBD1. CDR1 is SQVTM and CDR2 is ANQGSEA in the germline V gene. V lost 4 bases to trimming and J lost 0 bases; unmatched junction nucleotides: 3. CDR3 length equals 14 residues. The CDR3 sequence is CSVADRGYSYEQYF. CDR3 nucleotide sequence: TGCAGCGTTGCGGACAGGGGGTACTCCTACGAGCAGTACTTC.

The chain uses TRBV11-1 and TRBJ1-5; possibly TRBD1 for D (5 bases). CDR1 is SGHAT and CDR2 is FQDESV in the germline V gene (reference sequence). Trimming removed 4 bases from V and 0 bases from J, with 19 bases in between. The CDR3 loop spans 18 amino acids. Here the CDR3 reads CASSSPLGAGSSNQPQHF. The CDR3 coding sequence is TGTGCCAGCAGCTCCCCCCTCGGGGCAGGTAGTAGCAATCAGCCCCAGCATTTT.

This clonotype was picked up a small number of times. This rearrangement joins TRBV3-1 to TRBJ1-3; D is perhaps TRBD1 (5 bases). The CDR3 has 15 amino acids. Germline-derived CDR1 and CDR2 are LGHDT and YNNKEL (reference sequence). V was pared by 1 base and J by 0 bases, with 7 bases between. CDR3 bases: TGTGCCAGCAGCCAAGGTGGGGGCTCTGGAAACACCATATATTTT. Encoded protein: CASSQGGGSGNTIYF.

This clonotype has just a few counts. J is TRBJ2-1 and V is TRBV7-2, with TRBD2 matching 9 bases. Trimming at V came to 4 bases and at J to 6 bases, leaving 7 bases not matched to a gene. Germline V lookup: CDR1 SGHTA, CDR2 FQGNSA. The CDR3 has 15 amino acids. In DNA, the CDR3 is TGTGCCAGCAGCTCCACCGGACTAGCGTCCAATGAGCAGTTCTTC. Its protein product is CASSSTGLASNEQFF.

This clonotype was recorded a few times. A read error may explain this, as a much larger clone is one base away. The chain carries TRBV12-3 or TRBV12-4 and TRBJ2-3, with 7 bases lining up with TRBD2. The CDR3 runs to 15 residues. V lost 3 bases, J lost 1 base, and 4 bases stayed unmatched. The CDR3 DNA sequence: TGTGCCAGCAGTTTGGGAGGGACTGGCACAGATACGCAGTATTTT. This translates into CASSLGGTGTDTQYF.

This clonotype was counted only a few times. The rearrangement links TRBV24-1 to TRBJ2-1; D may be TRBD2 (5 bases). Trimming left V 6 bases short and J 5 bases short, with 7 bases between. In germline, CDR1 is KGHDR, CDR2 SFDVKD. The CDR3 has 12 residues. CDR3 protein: CATSSSHNEQFF. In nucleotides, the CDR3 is TGTGCCACCAGTTCTAGCCACAATGAGCAGTTCTTC.

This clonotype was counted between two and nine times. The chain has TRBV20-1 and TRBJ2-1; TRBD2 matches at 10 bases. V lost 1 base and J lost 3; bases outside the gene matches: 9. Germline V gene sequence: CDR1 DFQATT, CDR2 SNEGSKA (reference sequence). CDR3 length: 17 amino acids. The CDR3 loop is CSARALAGVGYYNEQFF. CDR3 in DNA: TGCAGTGCTAGAGCTCTAGCGGGAGTGGGCTACTACAATGAGCAGTTCTTC.

The CDR3 region has the DNA TGCGCCAGCAGCTCGGGGACACTCTCCGGGGAGCTGTTTTTT. It specifies CASSSGTLSGELFF. V gene TRBV5-1 combines with J gene TRBJ2-2; weak D call: TRBD1 (6 bases). Germline CDR1 is SGHRS and CDR2 is YFSETQ. The CDR3 spans 14 residues. The V and J ends lost 3 bases and 6 bases respectively, with 12 bases between them.